This entry lists 23 T cell receptor beta chains sequenced from one sample in a study of blood T cell repertoires in COVID-19. Only in-frame clones appear in the TCRdb table, and some are missing; sequencing was by immunoSEQ multiplex PCR. Among a few hundred thousand clones listed, 86% were seen once. Sequenced sample: peripheral blood. The receptors here all came from a man aged 55-75 years with acute or convalescent COVID-19.

The J gene is TRBJ2-1, the V gene TRBV6-5, with 8 bases matching TRBD1. The CDR3 consists of 12 residues. Germline CDR1 reads MNHEY; CDR2 reads SVGAGI. The J segment lost 10 bases and the V segment lost 2 bases, leaving 1 base of the junction unmatched. CDR3 DNA sequence: TGTGCCAGCAGTTACAGACAGGGGGAGCAGTTCTTC. Protein product: CASSYRQGEQFF.

This chain links TRBV9 with TRBJ2-1, with 15 positions matching TRBD2. The CDR3 sequence is 15 residues long. Germline V lookup: CDR1 SGDLS, CDR2 YYNGEE. Germline trimming cut 3 bases from V and 10 bases from J; bases unmatched to any gene: 5. This CDR3 reads CASSGTSGRAGEQFF. DNA of the CDR3: TGTGCCAGCAGCGGGACTAGCGGGAGGGCTGGGGAGCAGTTCTTC.

The gene calls are TRBV9 and TRBJ1-1; maybe TRBD1 (5 bases). V was cut by 0 bases and J by 0 bases, with 9 bases left in between. The V gene's germline CDR1 is SGDLS and CDR2 YYNGEE. The CDR3 extends over 15 amino acids. The CDR3, as DNA: TGTGCCAGCAGCGTAGGCGGGGGGATGAACACTGAAGCTTTCTTT. It codes for CASSVGGGMNTEAFF.

A word on this clone: Other DNA sequences from this sample encode an identical CDR3 as well. The rearrangement uses TRBV6-5 and TRBJ2-7; perhaps TRBD2 as D (5 bases). Trimming took off 0 bases at V and 0 bases at J, with 12 bases between the two ends. The V gene's germline CDR1 is MNHEY and CDR2 SVGAGI. The CDR3 runs 16 residues. This CDR3 reads CASSYSVPGSSYEQYF. DNA for the CDR3: TGTGCCAGCAGTTACTCGGTTCCGGGGAGCTCCTACGAGCAGTACTTC.

The chain combines TRBV5-4 with TRBJ1-5; D is undetermined. The CDR3 length is 13 residues. Per the germline V gene, CDR1 is SGHNT and CDR2 is YYREEE (reference sequence). V was pared by 1 base and J by 11 bases, with 13 bases between. CDR3 bases: TGTGCCAGCAGCTTGAGCGGATCGGAGACCCAGCATTTT. Translating it yields CASSLSGSETQHF.

The chain couples TRBV3-1 (or the pseudogene TRBV3-2) to TRBJ2-2; possibly TRBD1 for D (6 bases). Germline CDR1 LGHDT, CDR2 YNNKEL (reference sequence). The CDR3 is 13 residues long. The V end was cut by 4 bases, the J end by 6 bases, with 9 bases between. The DNA of the CDR3 is TGTGCCAGCAGCCGCGGACAGCCCGGGGAGCTGTTTTTT. Its protein is CASSRGQPGELFF.

The rearrangement links TRBV19 to TRBJ2-3; 8 bases line up with TRBD1. Losses at the gene ends were 7 bases for V and 6 bases for J; bases not matched to a gene: 6. Germline V gene sequence: CDR1 LNHDA, CDR2 SQIVND (reference sequence). The CDR3 runs to 13 residues. CDR3 nucleotide sequence: TGTGCCAGTACCCCGGACAGGGACGATACGCAGTATTTT. It is translated as CASTPDRDDTQYF.

The rearrangement links TRBV7-3 to TRBJ1-5; D is undetermined. The V gene's germline CDR1 is SGHTA and CDR2 FQGTGA. With 2 bases removed from V and 3 bases from J, the gap between germline ends came to 11 bases. The CDR3 has 15 amino acids. CDR3 nucleotide sequence: TGTGCCAGCAGCTTAGGAGGGAGGGACAATCAGCCCCAGCATTTT. Translated: CASSLGGRDNQPQHF.

In its sample, this clone was seen a few times. The chain links TRBV4-2 to TRBJ2-1; possibly TRBD2 for D (5 bases). Between the trimmed V and J ends, which lost 4 bases and 2 bases, there was a span of 6 bases. CDR1 LGHNA and CDR2 YNFKEQ come from the germline V gene. The CDR3 covers 13 residues. CDR3 DNA sequence: TGTGCCAGCAGCCGGACTGCCTACAATGAGCAGTTCTTC. Translation: CASSRTAYNEQFF.

J is TRBJ1-1 and V is TRBV4-1; D perhaps matches TRBD1 (5 bases). Germline CDR1 reads MGHRA; CDR2 reads YSYEKL. The CDR3 is made up of 14 amino acids. Deletions cut 4 bases from V and 3 bases from J, with 12 bases between. The CDR3 DNA sequence: TGCGCCAGCAGCCGCGGGGGAGGATACACTGAAGCTTTCTTT. This translates into CASSRGGGYTEAFF.

This chain links TRBV7-2 with TRBJ2-3; D is uncertain. The CDR3 is made up of 15 amino acids. Trimming cost V 6 bases and J 0 bases, with 13 bases left between them. Germline V lookup: CDR1 SGHTA, CDR2 FQGNSA. This CDR3 reads CASSWRGYSTDTQYF. CDR3 DNA sequence: TGTGCCAGCAGTTGGAGAGGATATAGCACAGATACGCAGTATTTT.

The rearrangement uses TRBV28 and TRBJ2-3; 14 bases agree with TRBD2. Germline CDR1 reads MDHEN; CDR2 reads SYDVKM. J gave up 6 bases and V 2 bases, and 7 bases lay outside the gene matches. The CDR3 contains 17 residues. The CDR3 DNA is TGTGCCAGCAGTTTAGCGGGACTAGCGGGAGCGGCGGATACGCAGTATTTT. The encoded protein is CASSLAGLAGAADTQYF.

The CDR3 DNA follows: TGTGCCAGCAGCTTAGAGGGGGCCCGGGGGCAGTTCTTC. Its protein is CASSLEGARGQFF. The chain employs TRBV7-6 and TRBJ2-1, with 7 bases lining up with TRBD1. CDR1 and CDR2 (germline): SGHVS, FNYEAQ. CDR3 length: 13 residues. V was pared by 1 base and J by 12 bases, with 6 bases of the junction left unmatched.

V is TRBV5-1 and J is TRBJ1-3; TRBD1 matches at 7 bases. The V gene's germline CDR1 is SGHRS and CDR2 YFSETQ. The V and J ends lost 6 bases and 0 bases, in that order; junction bases with no gene match: 9. The CDR3 extends over 16 amino acids. This CDR3 reads CASTTGTAVSGNTIYF. The CDR3, as DNA: TGCGCCAGCACGACCGGGACAGCCGTCTCTGGAAACACCATATATTTT.

V usage is TRBV5-6 and J usage is TRBJ2-2, with 8 bases identical to TRBD2. Per the germline V gene, CDR1 is SGHDT and CDR2 is YYEEEE. CDR3 size: 15 residues. V trimming: 4 bases; J trimming: 6 bases; junction bases outside the gene matches: 8. Here the CDR3 reads CASSRVLREAGELFF. The CDR3 nucleotides are TGTGCCAGCAGCCGCGTCCTGCGGGAGGCCGGGGAGCTGTTTTTT. Supplemented by reference TRBV5-6 and TRBJ2-2, the full variable domain reads DAGVTQSPTHLIKTRGQQVTLRCSPKSGHDTVSWYQQALGQGPQFIFQYYEEEERQRGNFPDRFSGHQFPNYSSELNVNALLLGDSALYLCASSRVLREAGELFFGEGSRLTVL.

This sequence joins TRBV5-6 and TRBJ2-7; 7 nucleotides agree with TRBD2. The germline CDR1 and CDR2 sequences are SGHDT and YYEEEE. J was trimmed by 0 bases and V by 1 base; bases with no gene match: 10. CDR3 length: 17 residues. The CDR3 region is CASSLTAGTIVSYEQYF. CDR3 DNA sequence: TGTGCCAGCAGCTTGACTGCCGGGACTATAGTCTCCTACGAGCAGTACTTC.

This clone came up once. This sequence joins TRBV7-9 and TRBJ1-5, with D possibly TRBD1 on 6 matching bases. CDR1 and CDR2 from the germline V gene are SEHNR and FQNEAQ (reference sequence). There are 13 residues in the CDR3. V was shortened by 8 bases and J by 6 bases, with 14 bases between the two germline ends. The CDR3 reads CASATGRAQPQHF. The CDR3 nucleotides are TGTGCCAGCGCGACAGGCCGGGCTCAGCCCCAGCATTTT.

The rearrangement links TRBV25-1 to TRBJ2-7, with 7 bases aligning to TRBD1. With 3 bases clipped from V and 5 bases from J, the junction kept 7 bases outside the gene matches. The length of the CDR3 is 14 residues. The germline V gene has CDR1 MGHDK and CDR2 SYGVNS. The CDR3, as DNA: TGTGCCAGCAGTGACCGGGACAGCAAGGACGAGCAGTACTTC. This sequence encodes CASSDRDSKDEQYF.

The rearrangement links TRBV2 to TRBJ2-5; D is undetermined. There are 11 residues in the CDR3. Trimming cost V 7 bases and J 4 bases, with 7 bases left between them. CDR1 and CDR2 from the germline V gene are SNHLY and FYNNEI. The CDR3 sequence is CASTGRETQYF. The CDR3, as DNA: TGTGCCAGCACGGGTCGAGAGACCCAGTACTTC.

V and J are TRBV5-8 and TRBJ1-3; D gene unclear. With 3 bases removed from V and 7 bases from J, the gap between germline ends came to 14 bases. The CDR3 is 14 amino acids. Germline-derived CDR1 and CDR2 are SGHTS and YDEGEE. The CDR3 loop reads CASSSKLGRNTIYF. The CDR3 DNA follows: TGTGCCAGCAGCTCTAAACTGGGGAGGAACACCATATATTTT.

This chain connects TRBV6-6 to TRBJ2-7; unclear D gene. The germline V and J ends were trimmed by 4 bases and 7 bases, with 14 bases remaining between them. Germline values: CDR1 MNHNY, CDR2 SVGAGI (reference sequence). The CDR3 totals 13 residues. DNA of the CDR3: TGTGCCAGCAGTTGGTCGAACTCCGGGGAGCAGTACTTC. The encoded protein is CASSWSNSGEQYF.

The chain uses TRBV24-1 and TRBJ2-1, with TRBD2 matching 12 bases. J was trimmed by 9 bases and V by 2 bases; bases with no gene match: 7. The CDR3 is 16 amino acids. The germline V gene has CDR1 KGHDR and CDR2 SFDVKD. CDR3 DNA sequence: TGTGCCACCAGTGATTCCCGACTAGCGGGAGTCAGTGAGCAGTTCTTC. This translates into CATSDSRLAGVSEQFF.

This chain links TRBV15 with TRBJ1-5; D ambiguous. Trimming pared 0 bases from V and 6 bases from J, leaving 6 bases between. CDR3 length: 13 residues. Per germline, CDR1 LNHNV and CDR2 YYDKDF (reference sequence). CDR3 DNA sequence: TGTGCCACCAGCAGAGATTTGCGTCAGCCCCAGCATTTT. It translates to CATSRDLRQPQHF. The variable domain in full, with the rest retrieved from reference TRBV15 and TRBJ1-5, is DAMVIQNPRYQVTQFGKPVTLSCSQTLNHNVMYWYQQKSSQAPKLLFHYYDKDFNNEADTPDNFQSRRPNTSFCFLDIRSPGLGDTAMYLCATSRDLRQPQHFGDGTRLSIL.